This T cell receptor (beta chain) is drawn from a study of cytomegalovirus exposure and HLA in healthy donors. Findings of the study overall: Per published reports, the classifier diagnosed cytomegalovirus status with high specificity and sensitivity. Researchers counted over 150 TCR beta chains as cytomegalovirus-associated.

Comment on this clone: Its cognate antigen is unknown.

The CDR3 sequence is 14 residues long. V lost 6 bases to trimming and J lost 5 bases, with 17 bases between them. CDR1 and CDR2 from the germline V gene are SGHRS and YFSETQ. Repertoires were generated with immunoSEQ multiplex PCR, while TCRdb's copy carries only in-frame clones and drops some. The sample has some 41,000 clones, approximately 93% seen once. The receptor was derived from a young woman in good health and CMV-seronegative. Sequenced input: PBMCs. The V gene is TRBV5-1, the J gene TRBJ2-5; D is undetermined. In DNA form, the CDR3 reads TGCGCCAGCACTGGGTCGGGTGCTTTTGAGACCCAGTACTTC. Translated: CASTGSGAFETQYF.